One and the same sample provided the 4 T cell receptor beta chains below, sequenced in a study of cytomegalovirus exposure and HLA in healthy donors. It was with 60 Vbeta and 13 Jbeta primers that the PCR ran. The protocol was immunoSEQ multiplex PCR, while the TCRdb copy is restricted to in-frame clones and leaves out a portion. The data contain tens of thousands of clones, about 74% of them seen just once; the ten biggest clones take up more than 3%. The sample comprised PBMCs. The source of these receptors is a man under 40 in good health and CMV-seronegative.

This chain joins TRBV7-9 and TRBJ2-5, with TRBD2 identical over 14 bases. The germline V gene encodes CDR1 SEHNR and CDR2 FQNEAQ (reference sequence). J lost 5 bases, V lost 5 bases, and 10 bases had no gene match. The CDR3 covers 17 residues. The CDR3 bases are TGTGCCAGCAGCACCGGGACTAGCGGGGGATTGAGTGAGACCCAGTACTTC. Amino acid sequence: CASSTGTSGGLSETQYF. Full variable domain (rest looked up from reference TRBV7-9 and TRBJ2-5): DTGVSQNPRHKITKRGQNVTFRCDPISEHNRLYWYRQTLGQGPEFLTYFQNEAQLEKSRLLSDRFSAERPKGSFSTLEIQRTEQGDSAMYLCASSTGTSGGLSETQYFGPGTRLLVL.

This chain links TRBV10-2 with TRBJ1-4; D may be TRBD1 (5 bases). Trimming removed 4 bases at V and 3 bases at J, with 12 bases between. The CDR3 is 15 amino acids. Germline V lookup: CDR1 WSHSY, CDR2 SAAADI. The CDR3 nucleotides read TGCGCCAGCAGTGGGCAGGGAATGCCTAATGAAAAACTGTTTTTT. Its translation is CASSGQGMPNEKLFF.

The chain has TRBV6-5 and TRBJ2-7; D not certain. CDR3 length: 11 amino acids. Per germline, CDR1 MNHEY and CDR2 SVGAGI. The ends were cut back, 6 bases at V and 4 bases at J, with 7 bases in the middle. CDR3 residues: CASRGRYEQYF. CDR3 nucleotide sequence: TGTGCCAGCAGGGGCAGATACGAGCAGTACTTC.

J is TRBJ1-1 and V is TRBV5-3; D not certain. TRBV5-3 is classed as an ORF, of uncertain function. The CDR3 is 15 residues long. Trimming stripped 4 bases from V and 1 base from J, with 14 bases between. CDR3 bases: TGTGCCAGAAGCCACCCGACCTGGAGGAACACTGAAGCTTTCTTT. Amino acid sequence: CARSHPTWRNTEAFF.